This T cell receptor (beta chain) was profiled in a study of T cell responses to AZD1222 COVID-19 vaccine. Overall study findings and caveats: Close to half of all spike-specific TCRs reportedly target regions of the variants that are unmutated. Spike-spanning, vaccine-associated CD4 TCRs were dominant at 160-218 and 743-854. Clonal diversity may have been underestimated in mostly white British donors. Baseline seropositives among AZD1222 recipients totaled only five to seven.

As concerns this clone: The target antigen is unknown.

Data came from immunoSEQ multiplex PCR; TCRdb stores just in-frame clones and leaves some out. This table holds 120,000 or so clones, less than 95% found once. The CDR3 contains 15 residues. The germline CDR1 and CDR2 sequences are LGHDT and YNNKEL (reference sequence). V was clipped by 4 bases and J by 3 bases, with 15 bases between them. This sequence originates from an adult in good health. The input for sequencing was peripheral blood, taken on day 0 of MenACWY control vaccination. The rearrangement uses TRBV3-1 (or the pseudogene TRBV3-2) and TRBJ2-5, with TRBD1 as a possible D gene (6 bases). CDR3 bases: TGTGCCAGCAGCCCGTACAGGGTACGGGAAGAGACCCAGTACTTC. This sequence encodes CASSPYRVREETQYF.